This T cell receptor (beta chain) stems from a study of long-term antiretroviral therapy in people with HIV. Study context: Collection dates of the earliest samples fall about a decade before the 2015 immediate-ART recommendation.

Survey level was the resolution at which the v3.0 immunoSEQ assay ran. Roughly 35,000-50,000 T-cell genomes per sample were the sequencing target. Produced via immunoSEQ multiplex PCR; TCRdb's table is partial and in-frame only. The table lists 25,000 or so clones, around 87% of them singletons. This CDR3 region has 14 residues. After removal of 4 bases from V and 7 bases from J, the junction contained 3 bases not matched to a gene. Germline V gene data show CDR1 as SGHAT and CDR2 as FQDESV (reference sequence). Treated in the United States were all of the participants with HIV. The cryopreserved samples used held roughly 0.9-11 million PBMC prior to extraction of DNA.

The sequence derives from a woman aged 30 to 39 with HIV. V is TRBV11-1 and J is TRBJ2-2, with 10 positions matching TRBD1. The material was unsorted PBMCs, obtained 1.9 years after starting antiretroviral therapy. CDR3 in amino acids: CASSWTGGVGELFF. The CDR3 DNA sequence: TGTGCCAGCAGCTGGACAGGGGGGGTCGGGGAGCTGTTTTTT.